This TCR beta chain was documented in a study of molecular identifiers for immune sequencing clone quantification. Points from the study as a whole: Even with about a million naive cells present, spiked Jurkat TCR RNA from one cell was reportedly detectable. Over 97% of CMV-specific effector molecules, but under 1% of naive ones, were in clones above 20 copies.

TCRdb itself ran the PCR reads through MiXCR, one entry per CDR3 protein. The data show about half a million distinct CDR3 sequences, over 20% seen once. The CDR3 covers 14 residues. V shed 5 bases and J shed 4 bases, with 17 bases lying between them. Germline V lookup: CDR1 SQVTM, CDR2 ANQGSEA. Ten or more counts support this clonotype. Its antigen is not identified. This chain uses TRBV29-1 with TRBJ1-2; possibly TRBD1 for D (6 bases). The source is a human donor in good health. Some libraries in this study had Jurkat cell RNA spiked in. Sequencing was carried out using naive CD8+ T cells from blood, with Jurkat cell RNA spiked in. Described subset: FACS-sorted CD8+CD4-CCR7+CD45RA+ naive T cells. CDR3 residues: CSVPMDRMVYGYTF. The CDR3 nucleotides are TGCAGCGTTCCGATGGACAGAATGGTCTATGGCTACACCTTC.